A selection of T cell receptor beta chains follows, all from one sample in a study of blood T cells in healthy people across ages. TCRdb fed the 5' RACE reads into MiXCR, producing one record per CDR3 protein. The sample consists of about 2 million distinct CDR3 sequences, around half of them appearing once. The sample taken for sequencing was blood. The receptors come from a middle-aged woman in good health. CDR3s include the opening cysteine and the closing phenylalanine or tryptophan. Each record gives: J gene, D gene, clone size, V gene, CDR3 protein, CDR3 DNA. D genes are given only for firm matches. Part of the rows lack a size; the others show once, few, many or a class for expanded clones.

TRBJ2-4 | - | few | TRBV6-6 | CASSYSSEGRKIQYF | TGTGCCAGCAGTTACTCTAGCGAGGGGAGAAAAATTCAGTACTTC
TRBJ2-7 | TRBD2 | - | TRBV6-2/TRBV6-3 | CASSAPRGVYEQYF | TGTGCCAGCAGTGCCCCCCGGGGGGTCTACGAGCAGTACTTC
TRBJ2-3 | - | few | TRBV20-1 | CSASIPSTDTQYF | TGCAGTGCTAGTATCCCCAGCACAGATACGCAGTATTTT
TRBJ2-2 | TRBD1 | - | TRBV7-9 | CASSGDRNTGELFF | TGTGCCAGCAGCGGGGACAGGAACACCGGGGAGCTGTTTTTT
TRBJ2-5 | - | - | TRBV6-1 | CASRQSLAGETQYF | TGTGCCAGCCGGCAGAGTTTAGCCGGAGAGACCCAGTACTTC
TRBJ2-7 | TRBD2 | few | TRBV6-5 | CASSPYPSGGTYEQYF | TGTGCCAGCAGTCCTTACCCTAGCGGGGGGACCTACGAGCAGTACTTC
TRBJ2-7 | - | many | TRBV4-1 | CASSQDYGTTGSYEQYF | TGCGCCAGCAGCCAAGATTACGGGACAACGGGCTCCTACGAGCAGTACTTC
TRBJ2-1 | - | - | TRBV4-2 | CASSQELFSRNEQFF | TGTGCCAGCAGCCAGGAACTCTTCTCACGGAATGAGCAGTTCTTC
TRBJ2-7 | TRBD1 | - | TRBV7-2 | CASSSILQGARYEQYF | TGTGCCAGCAGCTCCATCCTACAGGGGGCCCGGTACGAGCAGTACTTC
TRBJ2-5 | - | - | TRBV7-2 | CASSLVVRSQETQYF | TGTGCCAGCAGCTTAGTGGTCAGATCCCAAGAGACCCAGTACTTC
TRBJ2-5 | TRBD1 | - | TRBV12-3/TRBV12-4 | CASSWRTGVQRTQETQYF | TGTGCCAGCAGTTGGAGGACAGGGGTCCAAAGGACACAAGAGACCCAGTACTTC
TRBJ1-2 | - | - | TRBV12-3/TRBV12-4 | CASSWRGLSGYTF | TGTGCCAGCAGTTGGCGGGGATTGAGTGGCTACACCTTC
TRBJ1-4 | - | - | TRBV5-5 | CASSSGPGGYEKLFF | TGTGCCAGCAGCTCCGGACCGGGTGGATATGAAAAACTGTTTTTT
TRBJ2-7 | - | few | TRBV29-1 | CSVAQASYEQYF | TGCAGCGTTGCACAGGCCTCCTACGAGCAGTACTTC
TRBJ2-5 | TRBD2 | - | TRBV9 | CASSGGTSGYQETQYF | TGTGCCAGCAGCGGTGGGACTAGCGGCTACCAAGAGACCCAGTACTTC
TRBJ1-1 | - | - | TRBV6-5 | CASSYSRDGNTEAFF | TGTGCCAGCAGTTACTCGAGGGACGGGAACACTGAAGCTTTCTTT
TRBJ1-2 | - | - | TRBV6-6 | CASSQQGIYGYTF | TGTGCCAGCAGTCAACAGGGAATTTATGGCTACACCTTC
TRBJ2-1 | - | - | TRBV7-2 | CASRRGRQANEQFF | TGTGCCAGCAGGCGGGGGCGACAGGCCAATGAGCAGTTCTTC
TRBJ2-3 | - | - | TRBV20-1 | CSARGPSGTDTQYF | TGCAGTGCTAGAGGTCCTAGCGGCACAGATACGCAGTATTTT
TRBJ2-5 | - | - | TRBV29-1 | CSVVPSVETQYF | TGCAGCGTTGTTCCCTCTGTTGAGACCCAGTACTTC
TRBJ2-3 | - | - | TRBV2 | CASTGDHGTDTQYF | TGTGCCAGCACTGGGGACCACGGCACAGATACGCAGTATTTT
TRBJ2-7 | TRBD2 | - | TRBV6-5 | CASSYLAAGTYNEQYF | TGTGCCAGCAGTTACCTTGCAGCGGGGACCTACAATGAGCAGTACTTC
TRBJ2-1 | - | - | TRBV6-2/TRBV6-3 | CASRPRRHNEQFF | TGTGCCAGCAGACCCCGACGGCACAATGAGCAGTTCTTC
TRBJ2-4 | - | few | TRBV10-2 | CASSPGPRELAKNIQYF | TGCGCCAGCAGCCCGGGACCACGGGAGCTAGCCAAAAACATTCAGTACTTC
TRBJ2-1 | TRBD1 | - | TRBV11-3 | CASSLDQDREPFF | TGTGCCAGCAGCTTAGATCAAGACAGGGAACCGTTCTTC
TRBJ2-5 | - | few | TRBV29-1 | CSVVTGIETQYF | TGCAGCGTTGTTACAGGGATAGAGACCCAGTACTTC
TRBJ2-4 | - | - | TRBV6-2/TRBV6-3 | CASSYPLGRGNIQYF | TGTGCCAGCAGTTACCCACTTGGAAGGGGAAACATTCAGTACTTC
TRBJ1-5 | - | - | TRBV12-3/TRBV12-4 | CASRPTGLEPQHF | TGTGCCAGCAGGCCCACAGGGTTAGAGCCCCAGCATTTT
TRBJ2-5 | TRBD2 | few | TRBV6-5 | CASSYSRGGEETQYF | TGTGCCAGCAGTTACTCGCGGGGGGGAGAAGAGACCCAGTACTTC
TRBJ2-7 | - | - | TRBV24-1 | CATSDRTTYEQYF | TGTGCCACCAGTGATAGGACTACATACGAGCAGTACTTC
TRBJ2-1 | TRBD1 | few | TRBV15 | CATSRGGTGNNEQFF | TGTGCCACCAGCAGAGGGGGGACAGGGAACAATGAGCAGTTCTTC
TRBJ2-7 | - | - | TRBV27 | CASSLRAPPEYEQYF | TGTGCCAGCAGTTTGCGGGCCCCCCCAGAGTACGAGCAGTACTTC
TRBJ2-7 | - | few | TRBV6-2/TRBV6-3 | CASSYSLGTSYEQYF | TGTGCCAGCAGTTACTCTCTGGGAACGTCCTACGAGCAGTACTTC
TRBJ2-5 | - | few | TRBV20-1 | CSARGRKGQETQYF | TGCAGTGCTAGGGGGAGAAAGGGGCAAGAGACCCAGTACTTC
TRBJ2-3 | - | - | TRBV27 | CASNDRGAPDTQYF | TGTGCCAGCAACGACCGGGGGGCCCCAGATACGCAGTATTTT
TRBJ1-2 | - | - | TRBV4-1 | CASSRQAGSSRGYTF | TGCGCCAGCAGCCGTCAGGCGGGTAGCTCCCGCGGCTACACCTTC
TRBJ2-7 | TRBD2 | - | TRBV15 | CATSRGLAGDYEQYF | TGTGCCACCAGCAGGGGGCTAGCGGGAGACTACGAGCAGTACTTC
TRBJ2-3 | - | - | TRBV7-2 | CASGFRSTDTQYF | TGTGCCAGCGGCTTCCGAAGCACAGATACGCAGTATTTT
TRBJ1-6 | - | few | TRBV10-3 | CAIREDSDSPLHF | TGTGCCATCAGAGAGGACAGTGATTCACCCCTCCACTTT
TRBJ2-7 | - | many | TRBV29-1 | CSVEGAAVNEQYF | TGCAGCGTTGAAGGAGCGGCCGTGAACGAGCAGTACTTC
TRBJ2-5 | - | once | TRBV10-3 | CAIASTAGQETQYF | TGTGCCATCGCCAGCACGGCAGGGCAAGAGACCCAGTACTTC